This paragraph reports one TCR beta chain. Its cognate antigen is unknown. The data were obtained in a study of PD-1 blockade in classical Hodgkin lymphoma. Assay used: immunoSEQ multiplex PCR; TCRdb lists only in-frame clones, some missing. The sample consists of roughly 62,000 clones, roughly 88% of them appearing once. Each patient experienced a relapse that followed autologous stem cell transplantation, and brentuximab vedotin exposure varied. The CDR3 loop spans 14 amino acids. The V gene lost 5 bases and the J gene lost 0 bases, with 9 bases spanning the gap. Germline loops: CDR1 LNHDA, CDR2 SQIVND (reference sequence). Study-wide findings and caveats: Diminished baseline TCR diversity has been reported in newly diagnosed patients relative to healthy donors.

Sequencing used peripheral blood mononuclear cells (PBMCs), obtained at baseline. The rearrangement links TRBV19 to TRBJ2-3; D not certain. The receptor's source is a human donor with classical Hodgkin lymphoma. The CDR3 coding sequence is TGTGCCAGTAGTTCCGGACGAAGCACAGATACGCAGTATTTT. Translated, it gives CASSSGRSTDTQYF.